A single sample is the source of the 4 T cell receptor beta chains below, sequenced in a study of regulatory T cells in long-lasting Graves disease. HTBI primers from iRepertoire and Arm-PCR of CDR3 regions yielded the TCR beta libraries. A single record per CDR3 protein comes from TCRdb applying MiXCR to the multiplex PCR reads. The data hold about 290,000 distinct CDR3 sequences, with around 21% observed a single time. The time point: persistent/refractory GD, antithyroid drugs over 5 years with positive TRAb. TCR sequences were obtained from RNA taken from PBMCs. The sample in question was peripheral blood mononuclear cells (PBMCs), obtained when the disease was refractory, from a patient treated with antithyroid drugs. These receptors were taken from a female donor with Graves disease.

This clonotype has a handful of counts. This sequence joins TRBV11-2 and TRBJ2-3, with 13 bases that match TRBD2. Germline-derived CDR1 and CDR2 are SGHAT and FQNNGV. V trimming: 6 bases; J trimming: 4 bases; junction bases outside the gene matches: 4. This CDR3 region has 15 residues. The DNA for the CDR3 is TGTGCCAGCAGACTAGCGGGAGGGAGGGCAGATACGCAGTATTTT. This sequence encodes CASRLAGGRADTQYF.

The rearrangement uses TRBV11-2 and TRBJ2-7; D is perhaps TRBD1 (5 bases). The CDR3 has 15 residues. V lost 5 bases and J lost 0, with 14 bases in between. CDR1 is SGHAT, CDR2 FQNNGV, per germline. The CDR3 coding sequence is TGTGCCAGCAGCCCCCAGGGTGTACCCTCCTACGAGCAGTACTTC. Translating gives CASSPQGVPSYEQYF.

This clonotype was recorded many times. The chain has TRBV12-3 or TRBV12-4 and TRBJ1-1; D is perhaps TRBD1 (6 bases). The CDR3 covers 14 residues. With 5 bases removed from V and 4 bases from J, the gap between germline ends came to 14 bases. The CDR3 DNA reads TGTGCCAGCAGTAAAAACAGGGTCAGCACTGAAGCTTTCTTT. Its translation: CASSKNRVSTEAFF.

This clonotype was seen a handful of times. This may be a read error, as it is one base from a much larger clone. V is TRBV28 and J is TRBJ2-7; 12 bases are shared with TRBD2. Losses at the gene ends were 5 bases for V and 5 bases for J; bases not matched to a gene: 7. From germline, CDR1 is MDHEN and CDR2 SYDVKM. The CDR3 has 15 amino acids. The CDR3 reads CASSDGLAGLHEQYF. Here the CDR3 DNA reads TGTGCCAGCAGTGATGGACTAGCGGGGCTCCACGAGCAGTACTTC.